Listed below are T cell receptor beta chains from one sample, sequenced in a study of graft-versus-host responses after intestinal transplantation. The protocol was immunoSEQ multiplex PCR, while the TCRdb copy is restricted to in-frame clones and leaves out a portion. The data show about 120,000 clones, about 92% seen once. These receptors lack a known antigen. The specimen comprised unstimulated CD8+ T cells sorted from spleen or lymph node cells, sampled before transplant. Receptors were obtained from a human donor who was the organ donor for an intestinal transplant. Each CDR3 is given with its conserved first and last residue. A D gene is named only where the DNA matches it firmly.

NA,TRBV4-1,CASSFLDSSSYEQYF
NA,TRBV11-2,CASSLGQTGYTF
TRBD1,TRBV7-9,CASSSPTGTGYGYTF
NA,TRBV7-2,CASSRLTEAFF
NA,TRBV9,CASSVEGAPNTGELFF
TRBD2,TRBV4-3,CASSQEPSGSTDTQYF
NA,TRBV29-1,CSVAGTKSSYEQYF
NA,TRBV21-1,CASSKGRPSYEQYF
NA,TRBV11-2,CASSSSPLRAGELFF
TRBD2,TRBV5-8,CASSLRRGDYEQYF
TRBD1,TRBV30,CAWSGPRTGGTDTQYF
TRBD2,TRBV4-1,CASSQARGGPYNEQFF
TRBD2,TRBV6-1,CASSPGGNNEQFF
TRBD2,TRBV30,CAWGLAHTDTQYF
NA,TRBV28,CASSFTGYNEQFF
TRBD2,TRBV27,CASSLLGVSGVYHEQYF
TRBD1,TRBV9,CASSVGQGWGTDTQYF
NA,TRBV7-9,CASSPAPYEQYF
TRBD2,TRBV2,CASSLGTSGRPHQETQYF
NA,TRBV30,CAWGDNEQFF
TRBD1,TRBV7-9,CASSLGDRGSPDTQYF
NA,TRBV6-1,CASSEGFDYGYTF
NA,TRBV28,CASSPSGGLAYEQYF
NA,TRBV27,CASSLGGYNQPQHF
NA,TRBV5-1,CASSLGGSPTDTQYF
NA,TRBV4-2,CASSQEGGGQSSYEQYF
TRBD2,TRBV19,CASRGGPYNEQFF
NA,TRBV2,CASGPIPIYTF
NA,TRBV30,CAWRGRRTEAFF
NA,TRBV7-6,CASSLPGAGNSETQYF
TRBD2,TRBV25-1,CASSEGTSLWDEQFF
NA,TRBV11-2,CASSLWGDTQYF
NA,TRBV9,CASSVGGGSLNEQFF
TRBD1,TRBV27,CASSSGQDGNTIYF
NA,TRBV4-2,CASSQVGSAYEQYF
NA,TRBV6-5,CASSGWSSYEQYF
TRBD1,TRBV5-5,CASSGGTGGLYEQYF
NA,TRBV6-1,CASSEGSSYEQYF
TRBD1,TRBV6-6,CASNEDPRGVNTEAFF
NA,TRBV27,CASSLSFGSRYEQYF
NA,TRBV7-2,CASSLVYGSTGELFF
NA,TRBV29-1,CSALTWREQFF
TRBD2,TRBV19,CASRTSQGLAGVSHGELFF
NA,TRBV10-3,CAISESGHHSYEQYF
NA,TRBV5-4,CASSLNRARVYSDEQYF